These T cell receptor beta chains were read from a single sample in a study of T cell responses to AZD1222 COVID-19 vaccine. TCRdb's copy holds only in-frame clones and misses some; the assay was immunoSEQ multiplex PCR. The sample holds about 73,000 clones, about 91% seen once. This sample comprised peripheral blood, obtained on day 0 of AZD1222 vaccination. The receptors shown here come from an adult in good health. Each CDR3 is given with its conserved first and last residue. The D gene is left open where the match is weak. Rows give clone size only sometimes, using once, few, many, or a class for an expanded clone.

TRBJ2-1 | TRBD2 | once | TRBV5-4 | TGTGCCAGCAGCTCCGGGACTAGCGGATACAATGAGCAGTTCTTC | CASSSGTSGYNEQFF
TRBJ1-6 | NA | NA | TRBV5-1 | TGCGCCAGCAGCATCCAGGCGGGTTCGGGGGACCCCCTCCACTTT | CASSIQAGSGDPLHF
TRBJ1-2 | NA | NA | TRBV5-5 | TGTGCCAGCAGCTTGGAACAGACCTATGGCTACACCTTC | CASSLEQTYGYTF
TRBJ2-1 | NA | NA | TRBV5-1 | TGCGCCAGCAGCTTGATGAGAGGGGGGAGTGAGCAGTTCTTC | CASSLMRGGSEQFF
TRBJ2-3 | TRBD2 | NA | TRBV4-2 | TGTGCCAGCAGCCAAGTTCTAGCGGGAGGGCTCGCAGATACGCAGTATTTT | CASSQVLAGGLADTQYF
TRBJ1-3 | NA | NA | TRBV7-9 | TGTGCCAGCAGCTTAGGCACGGGGCGAAACACCATATATTTT | CASSLGTGRNTIYF
TRBJ2-1 | TRBD2 | NA | TRBV19 | TGTGCCAGTATAGGACTAGCGGTCAATGAGCAGTTCTTC | CASIGLAVNEQFF
TRBJ2-1 | NA | NA | TRBV3-1/TRBV3-2 | TGTGCCAGCAGCCAAGATTGGAGGGGGAAGAATTACAATGAGCAGTTCTTC | CASSQDWRGKNYNEQFF
TRBJ1-4 | TRBD1 | NA | TRBV19 | TGTGCCAGCGAAGCCGGGACAGCCGGTAATGAAAAACTGTTTTTT | CASEAGTAGNEKLFF
TRBJ1-1 | NA | NA | TRBV9 | TGTGCCAGCAGCGCCCTAAGGGGGGGGCCGGACACTGAAGCTTTCTTT | CASSALRGGPDTEAFF
TRBJ2-5 | TRBD2 | NA | TRBV5-1 | TGCGCCAGCAGTTCCGGGACTAGCGGGAGAGCTCCTAAAGAGACCCAGTACTTC | CASSSGTSGRAPKETQYF
TRBJ2-3 | TRBD2 | few | TRBV3-1/TRBV3-2 | TGTGCCAGCAGCGCTACTAGCGGGGGCACAGATACGCAGTATTTT | CASSATSGGTDTQYF
TRBJ2-7 | NA | NA | TRBV27 | TGTGCCAGCAGTCCGGGATACTACGAGCAGTACTTC | CASSPGYYEQYF
TRBJ2-7 | TRBD1 | NA | TRBV28 | TGTGCCAGCAGTTTTAATGTTAAGGGACAGGGGTCTTCCTACGAGCAGTACTTC | CASSFNVKGQGSSYEQYF
TRBJ2-7 | TRBD1 | NA | TRBV25-1 | TGTGCCAGCAGTGGAACAGGGGGCGGTGAGCAGTACTTC | CASSGTGGGEQYF
TRBJ2-7 | TRBD1 | NA | TRBV13 | TGTGCCAGCAGCCAGACAGGGAGAGAGGGCGAGCAGTACTTC | CASSQTGREGEQYF
TRBJ1-1 | NA | NA | TRBV10-3 | TGTGCCATCAGTGAGGTACAGAACACTGAAGCTTTCTTT | CAISEVQNTEAFF
TRBJ1-6 | NA | NA | TRBV7-8 | TGTGCCAGCAGCTCCGGACAAACTAATTCACCCCTCCACTTT | CASSSGQTNSPLHF
TRBJ2-5 | NA | NA | TRBV12-3/TRBV12-4 | TGTGCCAGCAGCCCGGACATGCAAGAGACCCAGTACTTC | CASSPDMQETQYF
TRBJ2-3 | TRBD1 | NA | TRBV7-2 | TGTGCCAGCAGCATACGGGACAGGGGGACAGATACGCAGTATTTT | CASSIRDRGTDTQYF
TRBJ1-5 | NA | NA | TRBV12-3/TRBV12-4 | TGTGCCAGCAGTCTACTCAGGCTATCGCCCCAGCATTTT | CASSLLRLSPQHF
TRBJ2-1 | TRBD2 | NA | TRBV7-7 | TGTGCCAGCAGCTTAGTTCCTAGCGGGAGCTTTGCGGAGCAGTTCTTC | CASSLVPSGSFAEQFF
TRBJ1-2 | NA | NA | TRBV7-9 | TGTGCCAGCAGCCCCTCCGGGCCGTATGGCTACACCTTC | CASSPSGPYGYTF
TRBJ1-2 | NA | NA | TRBV6-5 | TGTGCCAGCAGCGTGACACAAAACTATGGCTACACCTTC | CASSVTQNYGYTF
TRBJ1-1 | NA | once | TRBV27 | TGTGCCAGCATGAAGTGGGCTGAAGCTTTCTTT | CASMKWAEAFF
TRBJ2-7 | TRBD2 | NA | TRBV11-3 | TGTGCCAGCCCCGGGACTAGCGCAACCTACGAGCAGTACTTC | CASPGTSATYEQYF
TRBJ2-3 | TRBD2 | NA | TRBV24-1 | TGTGCCACCAGTGATTTACTAGCGGGGGAGGGCACAGATACGCAGTATTTT | CATSDLLAGEGTDTQYF
TRBJ2-5 | NA | NA | TRBV10-3 | TGTGCCATCAGTGCCTTGACGGAAGAGACCCAGTACTTC | CAISALTEETQYF
TRBJ1-2 | TRBD1 | NA | TRBV19 | TGTGCCAGTCGAACGACAGGGACTAACTATGGCTACACCTTC | CASRTTGTNYGYTF
TRBJ1-1 | NA | once | TRBV6-2/TRBV6-3 | TGTGCCAGCAGTTACCCTATGGGCCCGGCTTTCTTT | CASSYPMGPAFF
TRBJ1-2 | NA | NA | TRBV5-1 | TGCGCCAGCAGCTTGACAGGGTTGGGCTATGGCTACACCTTC | CASSLTGLGYGYTF
TRBJ1-1 | NA | once | TRBV10-3 | TGTGCCATCAGTGAGTCCCAGGTGAACACTGAAGCTTTCTTT | CAISESQVNTEAFF
TRBJ1-1 | NA | NA | TRBV28 | TGTGCCAGCAGTATTGACAGACTGGGGGTTACTGAAGCTTTCTTT | CASSIDRLGVTEAFF
TRBJ2-7 | NA | NA | TRBV11-1 | TGTGCCAGCAGCATCCACTGGGCAGGGGTCTCCTACGAGCAGTACTTC | CASSIHWAGVSYEQYF
TRBJ2-7 | NA | NA | TRBV7-3 | TGTGCCAGCAGCTCGGGACAAGGGGCCCTCGAGCAGTACTTC | CASSSGQGALEQYF
TRBJ1-1 | TRBD1 | once | TRBV7-2 | TGTGCCAGCAGCTTAGAACAGGGGAGGACTGAAGCTTTCTTT | CASSLEQGRTEAFF
TRBJ1-6 | NA | NA | TRBV7-2 | TGTGCCAGCAGCTTAAAAGGGACGGGGGGTTCACCCCTCCACTTT | CASSLKGTGGSPLHF
TRBJ2-7 | TRBD1 | once | TRBV7-8 | TGTGCCAGCAGCACCGGACAGGGGGCGCGCGGCGAGCAGTACTTC | CASSTGQGARGEQYF
TRBJ2-7 | NA | NA | TRBV5-5 | TGTGCCAGCAGCTTCGGTACAGGGATAGGTTACGAGCAGTACTTC | CASSFGTGIGYEQYF
TRBJ2-5 | TRBD2 | once | TRBV2 | TGTGCCAGCCGGACTAGCCAAGAGACCCAGTACTTC | CASRTSQETQYF
TRBJ2-7 | TRBD1 | once | TRBV5-4 | TGTGCCAGCAGTTGGGACAGGGGAGCCTACGAGCAGTACTTC | CASSWDRGAYEQYF
TRBJ2-1 | TRBD2 | once | TRBV7-2 | TGTGCCAGCATCGAGCCCGGGACTAGGTCCAATGAGCAGTTCTTC | CASIEPGTRSNEQFF
TRBJ2-1 | NA | NA | TRBV10-2 | TGCGCCAGCAGGAAGGGAATCCTCGGCTCCTACAATGAGCAGTTCTTC | CASRKGILGSYNEQFF
TRBJ2-6 | NA | once | TRBV5-5 | TGTGCCAGCAGCTTGGAAAGTACAGGAATAGACTTCTCTGGGGCCAACGTCCTGACTTTC | CASSLESTGIDFSGANVLTF
TRBJ2-3 | TRBD2 | NA | TRBV24-1 | TGTGCCACCAGTGATTTGTCGGTAGCGGGGGAGGCAGATACGCAGTATTTT | CATSDLSVAGEADTQYF
TRBJ1-6 | NA | NA | TRBV30 | TGTGCCCTCGGCGGCCAGGCGAATTCACCCCTCCACTTT | CALGGQANSPLHF
TRBJ2-3 | NA | NA | TRBV24-1 | TGTGCCACCAGTGATATTCTGGGGGGCGGCACAGATACGCAGTATTTT | CATSDILGGGTDTQYF
TRBJ2-5 | NA | once | TRBV18 | TGTGCCAGCTCTGTCAGGGCGATGGAGACCCAGTACTTC | CASSVRAMETQYF
TRBJ1-1 | NA | NA | TRBV14 | TGTGCCAGCAGCCAAGAACTGTACACTGAAGCTTTCTTT | CASSQELYTEAFF
TRBJ2-1 | TRBD2 | NA | TRBV5-1 | TGCGCCAGCAGCACCGGACTAGCGGGGGCTTCCTACAATGAGCAGTTCTTC | CASSTGLAGASYNEQFF
TRBJ2-1 | TRBD2 | NA | TRBV10-3 | TGTGCCATCAATGTACCGGGAGGCACTAATGAGCAGTTCTTC | CAINVPGGTNEQFF
TRBJ1-1 | NA | few | TRBV5-6 | TGTGCCAGCAATAAGTTGGAGGTTATGAACACTGAAGCTTTCTTT | CASNKLEVMNTEAFF
TRBJ1-4 | NA | NA | TRBV6-6 | TGTGCCAGCAGTTACTCACCAACCCGCGAAAAACTGTTTTTT | CASSYSPTREKLFF